The rows below give T cell receptor beta chains drawn from one sample of a study of blood T cell repertoires in COVID-19. The table came from immunoSEQ multiplex PCR; TCRdb's copy has only in-frame clones and leaves some out. The profile shows nearly 70,000 clones, over 75% of them singletons. Sequencing input: peripheral blood. The receptor source for this set is a man in his forties or fifties with COVID-19, enrolled during active disease. Both conserved end residues are part of each CDR3. Each record gives: D gene, V gene, J gene, clone size, CDR3 DNA, CDR3 protein. A D gene is named only where the DNA matches it firmly. The listing skips clone size in some rows; elsewhere it reads once, few, many or a size class.

>NA|TRBV5-1|TRBJ2-7|once
TGCGCCAGCAGCGGCCAGGGATACGAGCAGTACTTC
CASSGQGYEQYF
>NA|TRBV5-1|TRBJ1-2|NA
TGCGCCAGCAGCTTGGCCCTCATCGAGGGTGGCTACACCTTC
CASSLALIEGGYTF
>NA|TRBV7-9|TRBJ2-2|once
TGTGCCAGCAGCTTAGTAGGGGTTGGGACAAACACCGGGGAGCTGTTTTTT
CASSLVGVGTNTGELFF
>NA|TRBV19|TRBJ2-3|NA
TGTGCCAGTAGCAGAATGGTTTCTAGCACAGATACGCAGTATTTT
CASSRMVSSTDTQYF
>TRBD2|TRBV6-5|TRBJ2-3|once
TGTGCCAGCAGTACTAGCGTTACAGATACGCAGTATTTT
CASSTSVTDTQYF
>TRBD1|TRBV18|TRBJ1-1|NA
TGTGCCAGCTCAACCGGGACAGCCAACACTGAAGCTTTCTTT
CASSTGTANTEAFF
>NA|TRBV5-1|TRBJ2-2|NA
TGCGCCAGCAGCGGAGGGACAGCAGAAAACACCGGGGAGCTGTTTTTT
CASSGGTAENTGELFF
>TRBD1|TRBV28|TRBJ1-5|NA
TGTGCCAGCAGTCGGCCGACAGGGGGGGGTCAGCCCCAGCATTTT
CASSRPTGGGQPQHF
>NA|TRBV12-5|TRBJ1-1|NA
TGTGCTAGTGGTTCTGAGGGAAGAGCTACTGAAGCTTTCTTT
CASGSEGRATEAFF
>NA|TRBV5-1|TRBJ1-2|NA
TGCGCCAGCAGCTTCACCCGGGGGGGGGAGCCGACCTTC
CASSFTRGGEPTF
>NA|TRBV30|TRBJ1-5|once
TGTGCCTGGTCCCGTGGACAGTCGGGTCAGCCCCAGCATTTT
CAWSRGQSGQPQHF
>TRBD2|TRBV10-3|TRBJ2-3|NA
TGTGCCATCAGTGACGGGGGGAGTGGCACAGATACGCAGTATTTT
CAISDGGSGTDTQYF
>NA|TRBV12-3/TRBV12-4|TRBJ2-2|NA
TGTGCCAGCAGTCAACCGGGAGGGGAGCTGTTTTTT
CASSQPGGELFF
>NA|TRBV28|TRBJ2-2|NA
TGTGCCAGCAGTCTATCCAGGGGATTTGGGTCCGGGGAGCTGTTTTTT
CASSLSRGFGSGELFF
>NA|TRBV10-3|TRBJ2-1|NA
TGTGCCATCAGTGAGTCTCCGAGAGCGAACAATGAGCAGTTCTTC
CAISESPRANNEQFF
>NA|TRBV3-1/TRBV3-2|TRBJ2-7|NA
TGTGCCAGCAGCCAAGGAGGGAACCTCTACGAGCAGTACTTC
CASSQGGNLYEQYF
>TRBD1|TRBV5-5|TRBJ1-1|NA
TGTGCCAGCAGCCGTCAGGGGGCCGGAGGCATGAACACTGAAGCTTTCTTT
CASSRQGAGGMNTEAFF
>NA|TRBV5-1|TRBJ2-1|NA
TGCGCCAGCAGGACGCGGGGATCTGCCTACAATGAGCAGTTCTTC
CASRTRGSAYNEQFF
>NA|TRBV5-4|TRBJ1-2|NA
TGTGCCAGCAGCTTGGCTGCGGTGTCGGGTGGCTACACCTTC
CASSLAAVSGGYTF
>TRBD1|TRBV18|TRBJ1-3|NA
TGTGCCAGCTCACCGACCGGGGACAGGGCTGGAAACACCATATATTTT
CASSPTGDRAGNTIYF
>TRBD1|TRBV2|TRBJ2-4|NA
TGTGCCAGCAGTCCAGGGACAGGGTGGCAACTAGCCAAAAACATTCAGTACTTC
CASSPGTGWQLAKNIQYF
>NA|TRBV5-1|TRBJ2-3|NA
TGCGCCAGCAGCTTGGATCAGACAGATACGCAGTATTTT
CASSLDQTDTQYF
>NA|TRBV5-4|TRBJ1-3|NA
TGTGCCAGCAGCTTGGGTGCCGGGTCTGGAAACACCATATATTTT
CASSLGAGSGNTIYF
>NA|TRBV11-2|TRBJ1-1|NA
TGTGCCAGCAGCTTAGGTGGGGGGGTTGGGACTGAAGCTTTCTTT
CASSLGGGVGTEAFF
>NA|TRBV7-9|TRBJ1-1|NA
TGTGCCAGCAGCTTAGCGGAGGGTTGGACTGAAGCTTTCTTT
CASSLAEGWTEAFF
>NA|TRBV7-9|TRBJ1-4|NA
TGTGCCAGCAGTCCACAACAGGGTGAAAAACTGTTTTTT
CASSPQQGEKLFF
>NA|TRBV6-5|TRBJ2-7|NA
TGTGCCAGCAGAGCCTACGGGACTTCCGACGAGCAGTACTTC
CASRAYGTSDEQYF
>NA|TRBV5-6|TRBJ2-7|NA
TGTGCCAGCAGACGGTACGGCTACGAGCAGTACTTC
CASRRYGYEQYF
>NA|TRBV7-2|TRBJ2-3|once
TGTGCCAGCAGCTTCGGCCCCAGAGAGGGTACGCAGTATTTT
CASSFGPREGTQYF
>TRBD1|TRBV5-1|TRBJ1-1|few
TGCGCCAGCAGCACCGGACAGGGCGAAGCTTTCTTT
CASSTGQGEAFF
>TRBD2|TRBV5-1|TRBJ2-1|NA
TGCGCCAGCAGCGGGAATAGCGGGGGCAATGAGCAGTTCTTC
CASSGNSGGNEQFF
>TRBD1|TRBV2|TRBJ2-7|once
TGTGCCAGCAGTGGCCAAGGCGGGACAGGGTTCCACGAGCAGTACTTC
CASSGQGGTGFHEQYF
>NA|TRBV7-2|TRBJ2-7|NA
TGTGCCAGCAGCTTAGTATCTAGCTCCTCCTACGAGCAGTACTTC
CASSLVSSSSYEQYF
>NA|TRBV6-5|TRBJ1-1|few
TGTGCCAGCAGTTTGAACAGGGAGTCCACTGAAGCTTTCTTT
CASSLNRESTEAFF
>NA|TRBV5-1|TRBJ2-3|NA
TGCGCCAGCAGCGCGGGACAGCCAACAGATACGCAGTATTTT
CASSAGQPTDTQYF
>NA|TRBV10-3|TRBJ2-2|NA
TGTGCCATCAGTGGGACCGGGACACAGAACACCGGGGAGCTGTTTTTT
CAISGTGTQNTGELFF
>TRBD1|TRBV3-1/TRBV3-2|TRBJ2-6|NA
TGTGCCAGCAGCCTGGGACAGATGACTGGGGCCAACGTCCTGACTTTC
CASSLGQMTGANVLTF
>NA|TRBV19|TRBJ1-2|NA
TGTGCCAGTAGTATTCAGGGGTGGTATGGCTACACCTTC
CASSIQGWYGYTF